Below are 10 T cell receptor beta chains sequenced from a single sample in a study of cytomegalovirus exposure and HLA in healthy donors. The study ran its PCR with 60 Vbeta and 13 Jbeta primers. Clones were sequenced by immunoSEQ multiplex PCR, and TCRdb holds only the in-frame ones, with some missing. The table lists about 170,000 clones, about 80% of them singletons. Sample: PBMCs. The source of these receptors is a woman aged 50 to 65 in good health and CMV-seronegative.

The rearrangement uses TRBV7-2 and TRBJ2-3; TRBD1 agrees at 7 bases. The CDR3 consists of 15 residues. The germline gives CDR1 SGHTA, CDR2 FQGNSA. With V trimmed by 5 bases and J by 1 base, 6 bases remained unmatched. The CDR3 bases are TGTGCCAGCAGCCCGACAGGGTCCGGCACAGATACGCAGTATTTT. Translating gives CASSPTGSGTDTQYF.

The chain is built from TRBV11-2 and TRBJ1-3; the match to TRBD1 covers 7 bases. J gave up 7 bases and V 4 bases, and 4 bases lay outside the gene matches. This CDR3 contains 13 residues. Germline V gene lookup returns CDR1 SGHAT and CDR2 FQNNGV. This CDR3 reads CASSSGGSNTIYF. The DNA for the CDR3 is TGTGCCAGCAGCTCAGGGGGGAGTAACACCATATATTTT.

The chain uses TRBV7-2 and TRBJ2-7; 10 bases align to TRBD1. This CDR3 spans 17 amino acids. Trimming removed 4 bases from V and 7 bases from J; junction bases left unmatched: 16. The germline CDR1 and CDR2 sequences are SGHTA and FQGNSA. DNA of the CDR3: TGTGCCAGCAGCTCCAGACAGGGGGCGAGCGTTGGTGGTGAGCAGTACTTC. Translated, it gives CASSSRQGASVGGEQYF.

The V gene is TRBV4-1, the J gene TRBJ2-3; 7 bases agree with TRBD1. Germline loops: CDR1 MGHRA, CDR2 YSYEKL. V lost 3 bases and J lost 4; bases outside the gene matches: 7. The CDR3 length is 15 residues. The CDR3: CASSQDRMNADTQYF. The CDR3 DNA reads TGCGCCAGCAGCCAGGACAGGATGAACGCAGATACGCAGTATTTT.

This chain joins TRBV5-3 and TRBJ1-4, with D perhaps TRBD1 (6 bases). TRBV5-3 is an ORF; its function is uncertain. The length of the CDR3 is 14 residues. The V gene lost 8 bases and the J gene lost 3 bases, with 14 bases spanning the gap. As DNA, the CDR3 is TGTGCCAGCAATTTCGAGGGGGCTAATGAAAAACTGTTTTTT. Amino acids: CASNFEGANEKLFF.

The chain links TRBV7-2 to TRBJ1-2, with TRBD1 identical over 7 bases. J gave up 0 bases and V 5 bases, and 9 bases lay outside the gene matches. Germline V lookup: CDR1 SGHTA, CDR2 FQGNSA. The CDR3 has 16 amino acids. CDR3 nucleotides: TGTGCCAGCAGCACAGCCCCGGGACAGCCTAACTATGGCTACACCTTC. Protein product: CASSTAPGQPNYGYTF. Filled out from reference TRBV7-2 and TRBJ1-2, the complete variable domain reads GAGVSQSPSNKVTEKGKDVELRCDPISGHTALYWYRQSLGQGLEFLIYFQGNSAPDKSGLPSDRFSAERTGGSVSTLTIQRTQQEDSAVYLCASSTAPGQPNYGYTFGSGTRLTVV.

About this clone: Mismatch with germline at one junction end may stem from a read error. This sequence joins TRBV7-9 and TRBJ2-7, with 7 bases identical to TRBD2. This CDR3 has 13 amino acids. Germline loops: CDR1 SEHNR, CDR2 FQNEAQ (reference sequence). This CDR3 reads CSSSLGPGTNSCF. For the CDR3, the DNA is TGTTCCAGCAGCTTAGGCCCTGGGACTAACTCTTGCTTC.

V gene TRBV4-2 combines with J gene TRBJ2-7; D is unclear. Germline V gene lookup returns CDR1 LGHNA and CDR2 YNFKEQ. Trimming left V 0 bases short and J 6 bases short, with 12 bases between. The CDR3 covers 14 residues. This chain's CDR3 is CASSQDGASSEQYF. CDR3 DNA: TGTGCCAGCAGCCAAGATGGTGCGAGTAGCGAGCAGTACTTC.

The CDR3 coding sequence is TGTGCCAGCAGTGAAGGGCTCGGGACAGGGGCCAAAGGGACTGAAGCTTTCTTT. This translates into CASSEGLGTGAKGTEAFF. The V call is TRBV25-1, the J call TRBJ1-1; the match to TRBD1 covers 10 bases. The V gene's germline CDR1 is MGHDK and CDR2 SYGVNS. The junction had 14 bases not matched to a gene; V was cut back by 2 bases and J by 5 bases. This CDR3 has 18 residues.

This clone has more than one count but fewer than ten. This chain connects TRBV7-8 to TRBJ2-5, with 8 bases aligning to TRBD2. From germline, CDR1 is SGHVS and CDR2 FQNEAQ. The length of the CDR3 is 16 residues. Trimming at V came to 7 bases and at J to 1 base, leaving 11 bases not matched to a gene. CDR3 protein: CASTAIAGTIQETQYF. DNA for the CDR3: TGTGCCAGCACCGCTATAGCGGGAACGATCCAAGAGACCCAGTACTTC.